The T cell receptor beta chain under discussion was sequenced for a study of blood T cell repertoires in COVID-19. Study-wide context: The United States, Italy and Spain supplied acute and convalescent COVID-19 samples. In each case, the material was cDNA or gDNA derived from T cells, B-cell-depleted T cells, or PBMCs.

Germline V gene lookup returns CDR1 MNHEY and CDR2 SMNVEV (reference sequence). The CDR3 runs 14 residues. The J segment lost 6 bases and the V segment lost 8 bases, leaving 8 bases of the junction unmatched. Under the authors' procedure: Reference gene primer amplification gave nucleated cell count estimates. Assay: immunoSEQ multiplex PCR; the TCRdb copy retains only in-frame clones and omits some. The V and J calls and the clone size are those of that table, but D and trimming were determined from the DNA. Among roughly 380,000 clones listed, roughly 86% were seen once. The gene calls are TRBV27 and TRBJ2-7; 12 bases are shared with TRBD2. Specimen: peripheral blood. The sequence was obtained from a human donor with acute or convalescent COVID-19. The donor label of this sample is uncertain. Here the CDR3 reads CASASGGARSEQYF. The CDR3 DNA is TGTGCCAGCGCTAGCGGGGGGGCTCGCAGCGAGCAGTACTTC.